The clone carrying this T cell receptor beta chain came up a few times. Its target is not known. This record belongs to a study of T cells in Graves' hyperthyroidism and ophthalmopathy. Study-level points and caveats: The authors' 13 V-J model separated ophthalmopathy from stable hyperthyroidism.

Stable Graves' hyperthyroidism denoted no ophthalmopathy progression over 18 months. Patients showing uncontrolled infection, other autoimmune disease, pregnancy or lactation were ineligible. Clinical symptoms, serum thyroxine and TRAb, thyroid ultrasound and orbital computed tomography together formed the diagnostic basis. Deletions cut 5 bases from V and 0 bases from J, with 5 bases between. CDR3 length: 13 amino acids. Looked up from germline, CDR1 is SQVTM and CDR2 is ANQGSEA. Regions amplified from RNA transcripts were the TCR beta CDR3 regions. HTBI primers were the set used in a first-round RT-PCR of the TCR CDR3. From the multiplex PCR reads, TCRdb called clonotypes with MiXCR, one entry per CDR3 protein. The repertoire holds around 600,000 distinct CDR3 sequences, with about a sixth as singletons.

This chain connects TRBV29-1 to TRBJ1-6; D unclear. Source material: blood. The clonotype originates from a young woman with Graves' hyperthyroidism. The CDR3 loop reads CSVSSSYNSPLHF. CDR3 coding DNA: TGCAGCGTTTCGAGCTCCTATAATTCACCCCTCCACTTT.